Listed below are T cell receptor beta chains from one sample, sequenced in a study of shared T cell receptors in the human thymus. Method: immunoSEQ multiplex PCR; TCRdb's copy keeps in-frame clones and lacks some. The repertoire holds about 380,000 clones, with 95% as singletons. Sequenced sample: thymocytes. Every receptor here comes from a human donor. CDR3s include the opening cysteine and the closing phenylalanine or tryptophan. The D gene is left open where the match is weak. Expanded clones get a size class; other rows say once, few or many, or leave the size out.

v_call	j_call	d_call	clone_size	cdr3_aa	cdr3_nt
TRBV20-1	TRBJ2-5	-	-	CSAAIQETQYF	TGTTCGGCCGCAATCCAAGAGACCCAGTACTTC
TRBV9	TRBJ2-6	-	-	CASSLPQGPGANVLTF	TGTGCCAGCAGCTTACCACAGGGCCCTGGGGCCAACGTCCTGACTTTC
TRBV25-1	TRBJ2-3	-	-	CASSVGGYTDTQYF	TGTGCCAGCAGTGTCGGGGGATACACAGATACGCAGTATTTT
TRBV7-9	TRBJ2-1	-	-	CASSPNEQFF	TGTGCCAGCAGCCCAAATGAGCAGTTCTTC
TRBV4-2	TRBJ2-5	TRBD1	-	CASSPQGAGGETQYF	TGTGCCAGCAGCCCCCAGGGGGCAGGTGGAGAGACCCAGTACTTC
TRBV6-1	TRBJ1-5	-	once	CASSKNRDNQPQHF	TGTGCCAGCAGTAAAAACAGAGACAATCAGCCCCAGCATTTT
TRBV6-1	TRBJ1-1	-	-	CASSEEGRDTEAFF	TGTGCCAGCAGTGAAGAGGGTCGGGACACTGAAGCTTTCTTT
TRBV6-6	TRBJ1-5	-	-	CAEGPHVDQPQHF	TGTGCCGAGGGGCCCCATGTGGATCAGCCCCAGCATTTT
TRBV6-1	TRBJ1-4	TRBD1	-	CASSEKRDREALNEKLFF	TGTGCCAGCAGTGAAAAACGGGACAGGGAGGCCCTCAATGAAAAACTGTTTTTT
TRBV5-1	TRBJ2-3	TRBD2	-	CATPGGTSGRKPDTQYF	TGCGCCACCCCTGGGGGGACTAGCGGGAGGAAACCAGATACGCAGTATTTT
TRBV7-2	TRBJ1-5	-	-	CASSLVAAPGDQPQHF	TGTGCCAGCAGCTTAGTGGCAGCCCCAGGGGATCAGCCCCAGCATTTT
TRBV2	TRBJ2-3	TRBD2	-	CARGLHYGTDTQYF	TGTGCCAGGGGACTACACTATGGCACAGATACGCAGTATTTT
TRBV18	TRBJ2-3	TRBD2	-	CASSPGGLAGGTTDTQYF	TGTGCCAGCTCACCTGGAGGACTAGCGGGAGGTACCACAGATACGCAGTATTTT
TRBV27	TRBJ1-2	TRBD1	-	CASSSGGGYTF	TGTGCCAGCAGTTCAGGGGGGGGCTACACCTTC
TRBV18	TRBJ2-1	-	-	CASSPLVEGSYNEQFF	TGTGCCAGCTCACCCCTCGTGGAGGGTTCATACAATGAGCAGTTCTTC
TRBV5-1	TRBJ2-1	-	-	CASRPGDRAYNEQFF	TGCGCCAGCAGGCCCGGGGACCGGGCCTACAATGAGCAGTTCTTC
TRBV4-3	TRBJ1-5	-	-	CASSQRANQPQHF	TGCGCCAGCAGCCAGAGGGCAAATCAGCCCCAGCATTTT
TRBV30	TRBJ2-6	-	-	CAWRDSGANVLTF	TGTGCCTGGAGAGACTCTGGGGCCAACGTCCTGACTTTC
TRBV28	TRBJ2-1	-	-	CARQARRDNEQFF	TGTGCCAGACAAGCACGGAGGGACAATGAGCAGTTCTTC
TRBV5-4	TRBJ1-2	-	-	CASSFSANYGYTF	TGTGCCAGCAGCTTCTCAGCTAACTATGGCTACACCTTC
TRBV28	TRBJ1-4	-	-	CASNGAPSNEKLFF	TGTGCCAGCAACGGCGCCCCAAGCAATGAAAAACTGTTTTTT
TRBV5-6	TRBJ2-3	-	-	CASSLGIGRETDTDTQYF	TGTGCCAGCAGCTTGGGTATTGGTCGGGAGACAGACACAGATACGCAGTATTTT
TRBV10-2	TRBJ2-7	-	-	CASSFPPGQSLVSEQYF	TGCGCCAGCAGTTTTCCCCCCGGACAGTCCCTGGTCTCCGAGCAGTACTTC
TRBV4-3	TRBJ2-6	-	few	CASSQSQGSGANVLTF	TGCGCCAGCAGCCAATCACAGGGCTCTGGGGCCAACGTCCTGACTTTC
TRBV12-5	TRBJ2-1	-	-	CASGTLGRINEQFF	TGTGCTAGTGGCACCCTGGGACGTATCAATGAGCAGTTCTTC
TRBV5-1	TRBJ2-3	-	-	CASSDRVSYTQYF	TGCGCCAGCAGCGACAGAGTGTCTTATACGCAGTATTTT
TRBV19	TRBJ2-1	TRBD2	-	CASIGPWWREGRDEQFF	TGTGCCAGTATCGGCCCTTGGTGGCGGGAGGGCCGCGATGAGCAGTTCTTC
TRBV7-2	TRBJ2-7	-	-	CASSLKWISTYEQYF	TGTGCCAGCAGCTTAAAGTGGATCTCTACCTACGAGCAGTACTTC
TRBV18	TRBJ2-7	-	-	CASSPTGGRGQYF	TGTGCCAGCTCCCCCACCGGGGGACGAGGGCAGTACTTC
TRBV19	TRBJ2-1	TRBD1	once	CASSRRTGGQKQFF	TGTGCCAGTAGCCGAAGGACAGGGGGACAGAAGCAGTTCTTC
TRBV5-1	TRBJ1-2	-	-	CASKGFLGRLSYGYTF	TGCGCCAGCAAAGGTTTTCTTGGGAGGCTTAGCTATGGCTACACCTTC
TRBV5-1	TRBJ2-1	TRBD2	-	CASSVIAGGPVNEQFF	TGCGCCAGCAGCGTTATAGCGGGAGGGCCGGTCAATGAGCAGTTCTTC
TRBV27	TRBJ1-2	-	-	CASSLNESNYGYTF	TGTGCCAGCAGTTTGAACGAGTCTAACTATGGCTACACCTTC
TRBV30	TRBJ2-7	TRBD1	-	CAWRPSGQAAYEQYF	TGTGCCTGGAGACCCTCAGGACAGGCCGCCTACGAGCAGTACTTC
TRBV5-1	TRBJ2-7	TRBD2	-	CASSFGPGTRAGYEQYF	TGCGCCAGCAGCTTCGGACCCGGGACTAGGGCGGGCTACGAGCAGTACTTC
TRBV28	TRBJ1-1	-	once	CASRPKWANTNTEAFF	TGTGCCAGCAGGCCCAAATGGGCCAATACTAACACTGAAGCTTTCTTT
TRBV2	TRBJ1-2	TRBD1	-	CASRDDRGNGYTF	TGTGCCAGCAGGGACGACAGGGGGAATGGCTACACCTTC
TRBV9	TRBJ1-3	-	-	CASSVAGETSGNTIYF	TGTGCCAGCAGCGTAGCAGGGGAAACCTCTGGAAACACCATATATTTT
TRBV2	TRBJ1-1	TRBD1	-	CASSWDRANTEAFF	TGTGCCAGCAGTTGGGACAGGGCGAACACTGAAGCTTTCTTT
TRBV13	TRBJ2-7	-	-	CASSLAGVSYEQYF	TGTGCCAGCAGCTTAGCGGGAGTGTCCTACGAGCAGTACTTC
TRBV11-2	TRBJ2-4	TRBD2	-	CASSSSDSTSGQEGNIQYF	TGTGCCAGCAGCTCGAGCGACTCGACTAGCGGGCAGGAGGGGAACATTCAGTACTTC
TRBV6-1	TRBJ2-7	-	-	CASSEVRGRTYEQYF	TGTGCCAGCAGTGAAGTGAGGGGCCGAACCTACGAGCAGTACTTC
TRBV30	TRBJ2-3	TRBD2	-	CAWVTGAGGADTQYF	TGTGCCTGGGTCACGGGAGCGGGAGGGGCAGATACGCAGTATTTT
TRBV19	TRBJ1-4	-	-	CASSRAGGNEKLFF	TGTGCCAGTAGTAGGGCTGGGGGAAATGAAAAACTGTTTTTT
TRBV11-3	TRBJ1-3	-	-	CASSLAGSLPSGNTIYF	TGTGCCAGCAGCTTAGCAGGCAGTCTCCCCTCTGGAAACACCATATATTTT
TRBV9	TRBJ1-3	-	-	CASSVEQPSSGNTIYF	TGTGCCAGCAGCGTAGAACAGCCGAGCTCTGGAAACACCATATATTTT
TRBV10-3	TRBJ1-2	TRBD1	-	CAISTGFAYGYTF	TGTGCCATCTCGACAGGGTTTGCCTATGGCTACACCTTC
TRBV25-1	TRBJ2-2	TRBD2	-	CASHSGRANTGELFF	TGTGCCAGCCACAGCGGGAGAGCCAACACCGGGGAGCTGTTTTTT
TRBV6-8	TRBJ2-2	-	-	CASSDGSPPGGELFF	TGTGCCAGCAGTGATGGGTCCCCCCCGGGCGGGGAGCTGTTTTTT
TRBV6-5	TRBJ2-1	-	-	CASRNREEQFF	TGTGCCAGCAGAAACAGGGAGGAGCAGTTCTTC
TRBV14	TRBJ1-2	-	-	CASSRVETVYGYTF	TGTGCCAGCAGCCGAGTAGAGACAGTCTATGGCTACACCTTC